The sequence of this T cell receptor (beta chain) was determined in a study of immune evolution from preneoplasia to lung adenocarcinoma. General study points: Top clone frequencies peaked in normal lung, apparently declining through invasive adenocarcinoma.

Between the mid-2010s and the late 2010s, patients underwent resection in Japan or China. Profiling relied on immunoSEQ multiplex PCR, and the TCRdb table lists in-frame clones only, not all of them. There are over 5,000 clones in the sample; 75% to 90% occur only once, and about 3.5% lies in the top ten. This CDR3 is 14 amino acids long. Trimming cost V 2 bases and J 5 bases; bases outside gene matches: 6. CDR1 and CDR2 (germline): SGDLS, YYNGEE. As concerns this clone: The antigen remains undetermined.

The sequencing sample was made of FFPE invasive lung adenocarcinoma tissue. The rearrangement links TRBV9 to TRBJ2-5; 7 positions agree with TRBD2. This sequence originates from a person over 45 with lung adenocarcinoma. The CDR3 loop is CASSVLPGGETQYF. CDR3 nucleotide sequence: TGTGCCAGCAGCGTCCTCCCGGGGGGTGAGACCCAGTACTTC. The full variable domain, completed using reference TRBV9 and TRBJ2-5, is DSGVTQTPKHLITATGQRVTLRCSPRSGDLSVYWYQQSLDQGLQFLIQYYNGEERAKGNILERFSAQQFPDLHSELNLSSLELGDSALYFCASSVLPGGETQYFGPGTRLLVL.